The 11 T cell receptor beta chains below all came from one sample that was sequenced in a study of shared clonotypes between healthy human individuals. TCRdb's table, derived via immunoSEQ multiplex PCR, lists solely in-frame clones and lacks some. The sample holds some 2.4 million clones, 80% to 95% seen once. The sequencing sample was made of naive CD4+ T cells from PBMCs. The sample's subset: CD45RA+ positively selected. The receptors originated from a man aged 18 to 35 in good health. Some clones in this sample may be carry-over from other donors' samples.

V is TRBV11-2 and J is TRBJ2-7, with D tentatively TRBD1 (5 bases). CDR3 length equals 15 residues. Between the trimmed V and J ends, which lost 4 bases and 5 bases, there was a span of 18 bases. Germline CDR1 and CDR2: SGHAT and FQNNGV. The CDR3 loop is CASSSSRGWGHEQYF. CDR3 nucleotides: TGTGCCAGCAGCTCCTCTAGGGGCTGGGGCCACGAGCAGTACTTC.

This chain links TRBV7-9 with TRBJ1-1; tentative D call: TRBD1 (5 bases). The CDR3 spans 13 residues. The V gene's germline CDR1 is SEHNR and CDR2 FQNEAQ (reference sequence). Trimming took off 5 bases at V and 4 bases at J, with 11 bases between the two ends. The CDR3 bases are TGTGCCAGCAGCCCAGGAAGGGGCACTGAAGCTTTCTTT. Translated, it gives CASSPGRGTEAFF.

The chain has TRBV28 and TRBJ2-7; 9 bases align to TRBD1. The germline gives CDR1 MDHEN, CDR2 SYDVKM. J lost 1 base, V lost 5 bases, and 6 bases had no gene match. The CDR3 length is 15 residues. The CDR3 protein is CASSATGGKSYEQYF. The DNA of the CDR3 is TGTGCCAGCAGTGCTACAGGGGGCAAGTCCTACGAGCAGTACTTC. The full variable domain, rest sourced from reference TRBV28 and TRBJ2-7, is DVKVTQSSRYLVKRTGEKVFLECVQDMDHENMFWYRQDPGLGLRLIYFSYDVKMKEKGDIPEGYSVSREKKERFSLILESASTNQTSMYLCASSATGGKSYEQYFGPGTRLTVT.

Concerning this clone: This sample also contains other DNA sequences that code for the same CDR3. The CDR3 bases are TGCAGCGTTGAGCCAGGGACAGATACGCAGTATTTT. Translation: CSVEPGTDTQYF. V and J are TRBV29-1 and TRBJ2-3, with D possibly matching TRBD1 (5 bases). Between the trimmed V and J ends, which lost 3 bases and 3 bases, there was a span of 7 bases. CDR3 length: 12 amino acids. Germline values: CDR1 SQVTM, CDR2 ANQGSEA.

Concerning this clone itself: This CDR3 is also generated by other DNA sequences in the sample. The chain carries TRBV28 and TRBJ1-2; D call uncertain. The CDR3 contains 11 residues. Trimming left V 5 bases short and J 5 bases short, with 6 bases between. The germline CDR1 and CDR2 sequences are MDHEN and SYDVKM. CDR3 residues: CASSHIYGYTF. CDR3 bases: TGTGCCAGCAGTCACATATATGGCTACACCTTC.

The CDR3 nucleotides read TGTGCCAGCACGGGACTAGCGGGAGTCGTGAAGCAGTTCTTC. Protein product: CASTGLAGVVKQFF. This chain uses TRBV2 with TRBJ2-1; 14 positions match TRBD2. The CDR3 has 14 residues. Germline V gives CDR1 SNHLY, CDR2 FYNNEI. The ends lost 7 bases at V and 11 bases at J; junction bases unmatched: 7.

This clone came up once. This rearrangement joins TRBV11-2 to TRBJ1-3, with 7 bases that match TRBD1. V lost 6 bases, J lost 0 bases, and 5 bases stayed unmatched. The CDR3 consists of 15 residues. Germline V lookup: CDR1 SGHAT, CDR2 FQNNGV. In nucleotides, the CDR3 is TGTGCCAGCAGTCGGACAGGCCTCTCTGGAAACACCATATATTTT. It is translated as CASSRTGLSGNTIYF.

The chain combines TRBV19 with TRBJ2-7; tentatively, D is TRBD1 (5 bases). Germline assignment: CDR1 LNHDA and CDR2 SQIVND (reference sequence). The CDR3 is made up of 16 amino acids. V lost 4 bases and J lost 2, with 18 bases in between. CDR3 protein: CASSTREAGHPYEQYF. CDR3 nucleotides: TGTGCCAGTAGTACCCGCGAGGCAGGACACCCCTACGAGCAGTACTTC.

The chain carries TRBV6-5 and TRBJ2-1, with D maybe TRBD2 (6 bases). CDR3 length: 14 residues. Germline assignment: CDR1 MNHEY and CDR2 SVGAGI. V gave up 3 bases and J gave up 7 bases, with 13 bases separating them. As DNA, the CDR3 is TGTGCCAGCAGTTATCGGGGGTTCCGGAATGAGCAGTTCTTC. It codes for CASSYRGFRNEQFF.

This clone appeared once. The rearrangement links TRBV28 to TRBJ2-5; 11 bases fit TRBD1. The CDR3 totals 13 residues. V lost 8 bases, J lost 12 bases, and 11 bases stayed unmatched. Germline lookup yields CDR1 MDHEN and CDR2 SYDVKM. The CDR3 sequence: CASRGGTGGTEYF. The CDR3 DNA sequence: TGTGCCAGCCGGGGGGGGACAGGGGGAACAGAGTACTTC.

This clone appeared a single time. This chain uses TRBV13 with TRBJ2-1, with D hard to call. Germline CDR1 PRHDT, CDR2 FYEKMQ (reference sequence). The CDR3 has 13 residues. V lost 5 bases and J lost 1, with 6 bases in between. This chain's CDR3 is CASSPQSYNEQFF. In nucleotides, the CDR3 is TGTGCCAGCAGCCCTCAATCCTACAATGAGCAGTTCTTC.